A selection of T cell receptor beta chains follows, all from one sample in a study of Graves' ophthalmopathy and Graves' hyperthyroidism. TCRdb fed the multiplex PCR reads into MiXCR, producing one record per CDR3 protein. This sample yields about 210,000 distinct CDR3 sequences, of which approximately 29% are seen a single time; 8.5% to 9.5% belongs to the top ten. Specimen: peripheral blood. Receptor source: a man aged 50-60 years with Graves' ophthalmopathy. CDR3s include the opening cysteine and the closing phenylalanine or tryptophan. The D gene is left open where the match is weak. The size entry is marked missing in some rows and otherwise reads once, few, many or a size class.

d_call j_call clone_size v_call cdr3_nt cdr3_aa
. TRBJ1-1 . TRBV12-3/TRBV12-4 TGTGCCAGCAGCAGCGACCACACTGAAGCTTTCTTT CASSSDHTEAFF
. TRBJ1-5 many TRBV12-3/TRBV12-4 TGTGCCAGCAGTTTATCGGGGCCGGGTCAGCCCCAGCATTTT CASSLSGPGQPQHF
. TRBJ2-7 many TRBV10-3 TGTGCCATCAGTCCCGCCAGATCCTACGAGCAGTACTTC CAISPARSYEQYF
TRBD1 TRBJ2-7 few TRBV12-5 TGTGCTAGTAAAGGACAGGGGTACTACGAGCAGTACTTC CASKGQGYYEQYF
. TRBJ2-2 many TRBV12-3/TRBV12-4 TGTGCCAGCAGTCCCCATGAGGAGCTGTTTTTT CASSPHEELFF
. TRBJ1-5 few TRBV5-1 TGCGCCAGCAGCTTGACCGGGACAAACAATCAGCCCCAGCATTTT CASSLTGTNNQPQHF
TRBD1 TRBJ1-3 many TRBV20-1 TGCAGTGCTCGCCCCACAGGGGTGGGTAACACCATATATTTT CSARPTGVGNTIYF
. TRBJ1-3 many TRBV11-2 TGTGCCAGCAGCTTAGATCACGGACGTGGAAACACCATATATTTT CASSLDHGRGNTIYF
TRBD1 TRBJ2-7 many TRBV6-1 TGTGCCAGCAGTGAATTCCCGACAGGGTTGGGTAATGGCGAGCAGTACTTC CASSEFPTGLGNGEQYF
. TRBJ1-1 . TRBV6-5 TGTGCCAGCAGTTCGACATATATGAACACTGAAGCTTTCTTT CASSSTYMNTEAFF
. TRBJ2-7 few TRBV6-2/TRBV6-3 TGTGCCAGCACTAAGGACGCCTACTACGAGCAGTACTTC CASTKDAYYEQYF
. TRBJ2-2 many TRBV27 TGTGCCAGCAGATACGACGGTGGGACGCCGAACACCGGGGAGCTGTTTTTT CASRYDGGTPNTGELFF
. TRBJ2-7 . TRBV11-1 TGTGCCAGCAGTTTAGCGGTGGACAGGATATTCTACGAGCAGTACTTC CASSLAVDRIFYEQYF
. TRBJ1-1 . TRBV6-5 TGTGCCAGCAGTTACAGGGGGGACCCGAACACTGAAGCTTTCTTT CASSYRGDPNTEAFF
. TRBJ1-1 many TRBV7-9 TGTGCCAGCTGGCAGATGAACACTGAAGCTTTCTTT CASWQMNTEAFF
. TRBJ2-5 few TRBV20-1 TGCAGTGCAGCAACCGGTGGGGGAGGCGTAGAGACCCAGTACTTC CSAATGGGGVETQYF
. TRBJ1-2 many TRBV2 TGTGCCAGCACAGGACAGTATGGCTACACCTTC CASTGQYGYTF
. TRBJ2-5 . TRBV6-1 TGTGCCAGCGGGGAGCGGGACCAAGAGACCCAGTACTTC CASGERDQETQYF
. TRBJ2-3 . TRBV20-1 TGCAGTGCTAGGCGGGGTGGCAGTAGCACAGATACGCAGTATTTT CSARRGGSSTDTQYF
. TRBJ1-2 many TRBV6-5 TGTGCCAGCAGTTCACGGACAATAGGGGATGGCTACACCTTC CASSSRTIGDGYTF
. TRBJ2-5 many TRBV6-5 TGTGCCACCCAGTTACAGGCACAGAAAGAGACCCAGTACTTC CATQLQAQKETQYF
. TRBJ2-7 . TRBV20-1 TGCAGTGCCCACCCACCACCTGGATACGAGCAGTACTTC CSAHPPPGYEQYF
TRBD1 TRBJ1-2 . TRBV25-1 TGTGCCAGCAGTGGTGGACAGGGACAGGGAGGCTACACCTTC CASSGGQGQGGYTF
TRBD1 TRBJ2-7 many TRBV12-3/TRBV12-4 TGTGCCAGCAGTCCCCGGGACAGGAATTACGAGCAGTACTTC CASSPRDRNYEQYF
. TRBJ2-2 many TRBV6-2/TRBV6-3 TGTGCCAGCAAGCCCACTCCAGGGGAGACATTCGCCGGGGAGCTGTTTTTT CASKPTPGETFAGELFF
. TRBJ2-7 many TRBV30 TGTGCCTTACACGACGGTCGTCTTCCTTACTTC CALHDGRLPYF
TRBD2 TRBJ2-5 many TRBV20-1 TGCAGTGCCCTGGGGGGGGGACAAGAGACCCAGTACTTC CSALGGGQETQYF